The 15 T cell receptor beta chains listed next were all sequenced from one sample in a study of OX40 agonist ivuxolimab in advanced cancers. Data came from immunoSEQ multiplex PCR; TCRdb stores just in-frame clones and leaves some out. The data hold 20,000 or so clones, with 84% observed a single time. The source material was CD4+ or CD8+ T cells sorted from blood, sampled in a trial of the OX40 agonist ivuxolimab. The receptors stem from an adult with an advanced solid tumor such as melanoma, head and neck, liver or kidney cancer.

The gene calls are TRBV13 and TRBJ2-7; 8 nucleotides match TRBD1. V was pared by 5 bases and J by 2 bases, with 5 bases of the junction left unmatched. Germline V gives CDR1 PRHDT, CDR2 FYEKMQ (reference sequence). The CDR3 is 14 amino acids. The CDR3 region is CASSPRDRPYEQYF. The CDR3 nucleotides read TGTGCCAGCAGCCCCCGGGACAGGCCCTACGAGCAGTACTTC.

This chain links TRBV5-5 with TRBJ1-5; a weak D match, TRBD1 (5 bases). Trimming shortened V by 3 bases and J by 0 bases, and 10 bases separated the two germline ends. Germline-derived CDR1 and CDR2 are SGHKS and YYEKEE (reference sequence). The CDR3 length is 15 residues. The CDR3 DNA sequence: TGTGCCAGCAGCTGGCAGGGTTATAGCAATCAGCCCCAGCATTTT. Residues: CASSWQGYSNQPQHF.

V gene TRBV7-9 combines with J gene TRBJ2-2, with 7 nucleotides matching TRBD1. Germline values: CDR1 SEHNR, CDR2 FQNEAQ (reference sequence). The CDR3 sequence is 19 residues long. The J segment lost 3 bases and the V segment lost 1 base, leaving 14 bases of the junction unmatched. The CDR3 sequence is CASSLGHRGHGMDTGELFF. CDR3 coding DNA: TGTGCCAGCAGCTTAGGCCATAGGGGGCACGGAATGGACACCGGGGAGCTGTTTTTT.

The chain uses TRBV10-3 and TRBJ2-1; 7 nucleotides agree with TRBD1. The CDR3 is 15 amino acids. With 10 bases clipped from V and 2 bases from J, the junction kept 11 bases outside the gene matches. Germline V gives CDR1 ENHRY, CDR2 SYGVKD. The CDR3 protein is CATGTDSSPYNEQFF. DNA of the CDR3: TGTGCCACCGGGACAGACAGTTCCCCCTACAATGAGCAGTTCTTC.

The V call is TRBV27, the J call TRBJ2-7; TRBD2 matches 11 bases. The germline V gene encodes CDR1 MNHEY and CDR2 SMNVEV (reference sequence). There are 14 residues in the CDR3. Trimming cost V 4 bases and J 3 bases; bases outside gene matches: 2. The CDR3 nucleotides are TGTGCCAGCAGTTACGGGACTAGCGGCTACGAGCAGTACTTC. This translates into CASSYGTSGYEQYF.

The chain links TRBV27 to TRBJ1-5; 12 bases fit TRBD1. The CDR3 has 15 amino acids. J gave up 5 bases and V 5 bases, and 4 bases lay outside the gene matches. CDR1 is MNHEY, CDR2 SMNVEV, per germline (reference sequence). Written as DNA, the CDR3 is TGTGCCAGCAGTCCCGGGACAGGGGGCGATCAGCCCCAGCATTTT. It codes for CASSPGTGGDQPQHF.

The genes are TRBV11-2 and TRBJ2-7; 9 bases are shared with TRBD2. CDR3 length: 15 amino acids. With 1 base clipped from V and 6 bases from J, the junction kept 7 bases outside the gene matches. Germline V CDR1 and CDR2: SGHAT, FQNNGV. In DNA form, the CDR3 reads TGTGCCAGCAGCTTAGTGGTACTAGCGGGTGGCGAGCAGTACTTC. This codes for CASSLVVLAGGEQYF.

The rearrangement uses TRBV6-5 and TRBJ1-5; D gene unclear. Looked up from germline, CDR1 is MNHEY and CDR2 is SVGAGI. The germline V and J ends were trimmed by 4 bases and 3 bases, with 7 bases remaining between them. This CDR3 contains 13 residues. DNA of the CDR3: TGTGCCAGCAGTTCCGGACTCAATCAGCCCCAGCATTTT. Residues: CASSSGLNQPQHF.

The V and J genes are TRBV7-9 and TRBJ2-7, with 7 bases aligning to TRBD2. The CDR3 totals 15 residues. V lost 6 bases to trimming and J lost 0 bases; unmatched junction nucleotides: 8. CDR1 and CDR2 from the germline V gene are SEHNR and FQNEAQ (reference sequence). The CDR3 spells CASSLGGTDSYEQYF. The CDR3 DNA reads as TGTGCCAGCAGTCTGGGGGGGACTGACTCCTACGAGCAGTACTTC.

The rearrangement uses TRBV7-6 and TRBJ2-1; maybe TRBD2 (5 bases). The CDR3 runs to 12 residues. With 5 bases removed from V and 7 bases from J, the gap between germline ends came to 9 bases. Per germline, CDR1 SGHVS and CDR2 FNYEAQ. The CDR3 nucleotides read TGTGCCAGCAGCCTGAGAGGGAATGAGCAGTTCTTC. Protein sequence: CASSLRGNEQFF.

The chain joins TRBV7-4 to TRBJ2-1, with 11 nucleotides matching TRBD2. The CDR3 extends over 18 amino acids. Germline assignment: CDR1 SGHVT and CDR2 SQSDAQ. The trim removed 2 bases at V and 5 bases at J, leaving 11 bases unmatched. In DNA form, the CDR3 reads TGTGCCAGCAGCTTAACTAGCGGGAGAAAGGTCCGGGACAATGAGCAGTTCTTC. Translation gives CASSLTSGRKVRDNEQFF.

This chain links TRBV6-5 with TRBJ2-1, with TRBD2 matching 10 bases. Germline CDR1 and CDR2: MNHEY and SVGAGI. The CDR3 has 15 residues. V gave up 8 bases and J gave up 10 bases; unmatched junction bases: 14. CDR3 coding DNA: TGTGCCAGCCGTAGGACTAGCGGCCCCGTAGAGGAGCAGTTCTTC. It translates to CASRRTSGPVEEQFF.

The chain recombines TRBV7-8 with TRBJ2-7, with 10 bases fitting TRBD2. Germline CDR1 reads SGHVS; CDR2 reads FQNEAQ. V shed 5 bases, J shed 3 bases, and the junction held 10 bases outside the gene matches. The CDR3 length is 16 residues. CDR3 DNA: TGTGCCAGCAGCCCACAAGCGGGGGGGGACTACTACGAGCAGTACTTC. Its translation is CASSPQAGGDYYEQYF.

The J gene is TRBJ2-2, the V gene TRBV4-1; TRBD1 or TRBD2 may be the D gene (6 bases each). This CDR3 has 14 amino acids. Germline V lookup: CDR1 MGHRA, CDR2 YSYEKL. The V and J ends lost 0 bases and 9 bases respectively, with 11 bases between them. The CDR3: CASSQDRRDRELFF. CDR3 DNA sequence: TGCGCCAGCAGCCAAGATCGGCGGGACAGGGAGCTGTTTTTT.

The chain recombines TRBV5-6 with TRBJ1-5; a weak D match, TRBD1 (5 bases). The length of the CDR3 is 15 residues. Germline CDR1 is SGHDT and CDR2 is YYEEEE. V dropped 2 bases and J dropped 6 bases, with 15 bases sitting between them. The CDR3 loop reads CASSFGTRPGQPQHF. CDR3 in DNA: TGTGCCAGCAGCTTCGGGACTCGGCCTGGTCAGCCCCAGCATTTT.